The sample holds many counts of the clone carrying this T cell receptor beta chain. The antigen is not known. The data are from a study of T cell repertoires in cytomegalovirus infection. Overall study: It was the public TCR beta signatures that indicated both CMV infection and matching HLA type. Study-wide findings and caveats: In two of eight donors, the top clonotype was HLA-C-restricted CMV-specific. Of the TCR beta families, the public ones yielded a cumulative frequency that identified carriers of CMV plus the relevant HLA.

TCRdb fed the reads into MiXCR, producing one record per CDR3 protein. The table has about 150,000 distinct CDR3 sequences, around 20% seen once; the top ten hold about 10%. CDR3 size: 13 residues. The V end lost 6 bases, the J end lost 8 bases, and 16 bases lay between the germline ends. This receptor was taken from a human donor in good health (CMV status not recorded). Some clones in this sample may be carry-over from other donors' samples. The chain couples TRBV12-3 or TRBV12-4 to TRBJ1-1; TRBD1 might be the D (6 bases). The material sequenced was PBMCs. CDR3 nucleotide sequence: TGTGCCAGCAGCTTTACAGGGAGGGGGGAAGCTTTCTTT. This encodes CASSFTGRGEAFF.